Listed here are 8 T cell receptor beta chains from one sample, sequenced in a study of Ad26.COV2.S vaccination and SARS-CoV-2 variants. Regarding treatment: roughly 18 received Ad26.COV2.S at low or high dose, single or two shots; about 5 received placebo; per-sample allocation not given. Sample collection was performed on day 63 after the first vaccine or placebo injection. This table comes from immunoSEQ multiplex PCR, and its TCRdb copy is limited to in-frame clones, with some not included. The sample has hundreds of thousands of clones, about 89% seen once; the top ten hold roughly 5%. The sequencing used peripheral blood, collected in a trial of Ad26.COV2.S vaccine versus placebo. The receptor source for this set is a person between 18 and 65 years old who received the Ad26.COV2.S COVID-19 vaccine or a placebo.

The V and J genes are TRBV5-6 and TRBJ2-7; a possible D gene is TRBD2 (6 bases). Looked up from germline, CDR1 is SGHDT and CDR2 is YYEEEE. Trimming cost V 0 bases and J 4 bases, with 14 bases left between them. CDR3 length equals 15 residues. CDR3: CASSLANGLPYEQYF. As DNA, the CDR3 is TGTGCCAGCAGCTTGGCCAACGGACTACCTTACGAGCAGTACTTC.

The rearrangement uses TRBV12-3 or TRBV12-4 and TRBJ2-5; a weak D match, TRBD2 (5 bases). This CDR3 contains 13 residues. The V and J ends lost 6 bases and 1 base respectively, with 9 bases between them. The CDR3 sequence is CASSGLSQETQYF. CDR3 sequence (DNA): TGTGCCAGCAGCGGACTGAGCCAAGAGACCCAGTACTTC.

The J gene is TRBJ1-3, the V gene TRBV3-1 (or the pseudogene TRBV3-2); D gene uncertain. Germline values: CDR1 LGHDT, CDR2 YNNKEL (reference sequence). V was clipped by 1 base and J by 5 bases, with 9 bases between them. The CDR3 has 14 amino acids. CDR3 in DNA: TGTGCCAGCAGCCAAGGGGAGGGAAGAAACACCATATATTTT. Amino acid sequence: CASSQGEGRNTIYF.

V gene TRBV7-3 combines with J gene TRBJ2-6; D is possibly TRBD1 or TRBD2 (6 bases each). The CDR3 contains 17 residues. With 1 base removed from V and 4 bases from J, the gap between germline ends came to 14 bases. Per the germline V gene, CDR1 is SGHTA and CDR2 is FQGTGA. The CDR3 reads CASSLNSGGSGANVLTF. CDR3 DNA: TGTGCCAGCAGCTTAAACTCCGGGGGCTCAGGGGCCAACGTCCTGACTTTC. Variable domain in full (rest from reference TRBV7-3 and TRBJ2-6): GAGVSQTPSNKVTEKGKYVELRCDPISGHTALYWYRQSLGQGPEFLIYFQGTGAADDSGLPNDRFFAVRPEGSVSTLKIQRTERGDSAVYLCASSLNSGGSGANVLTFGAGSRLTVL.

The sample holds one count of this clone. The chain combines TRBV5-1 with TRBJ2-5; D is possibly TRBD1 or TRBD2 (6 bases each). CDR1 SGHRS and CDR2 YFSETQ come from the germline V gene. Trimming took 0 bases from V and 6 from J, leaving 12 bases between them. The CDR3 is 14 residues long. The CDR3 DNA is TGCGCCAGCAGCTTGGTAGGGGGGCCACAGACCCAGTACTTC. It specifies CASSLVGGPQTQYF.

This chain joins TRBV29-1 and TRBJ2-7, with D tentatively TRBD2 (6 bases). The CDR3 covers 13 residues. V was trimmed by 3 bases and J by 6 bases, leaving 15 bases between them. Germline loops: CDR1 SQVTM, CDR2 ANQGSEA. Here the CDR3 reads CSVEVRLGSEQYF. The CDR3 DNA follows: TGCAGCGTTGAGGTCCGACTAGGTTCCGAGCAGTACTTC.

V gene TRBV5-5 combines with J gene TRBJ2-7; D is unresolved. This CDR3 spans 14 amino acids. With 5 bases removed from V and 1 base from J, the gap between germline ends came to 13 bases. Germline assignment: CDR1 SGHKS and CDR2 YYEKEE (reference sequence). The CDR3 DNA reads as TGTGCCAGCAGAATGGAGTCTGGTTCCTACGAGCAGTACTTC. Its translation: CASRMESGSYEQYF.

The V call is TRBV13, the J call TRBJ2-7, with D perhaps TRBD1 (6 bases). V was cut by 3 bases and J by 1 base, with 13 bases left in between. The germline V gene has CDR1 PRHDT and CDR2 FYEKMQ (reference sequence). The CDR3 is 15 residues long. CDR3 in amino acids: CASSFWTDYSYEQYF. CDR3 DNA: TGTGCCAGCAGCTTCTGGACAGATTATTCCTACGAGCAGTACTTC.